Following are 14 T cell receptor beta chains from one sample sequenced in a study of blood T cells in healthy people across ages. The authors ran a second PCR of roughly 6 to 11 cycles using a sample-barcoded 5' primer and a J-beta primer mix. Each CDR3 protein is one row after TCRdb ran MiXCR on the 5' RACE reads. The data show around 990,000 distinct CDR3 sequences, about two fifths seen once. Sequencing was carried out using blood. The source is a man between 18 and 35 years old in good health.

V and J are TRBV20-1 and TRBJ2-7; TRBD2 might be the D (5 bases). The CDR3 runs to 14 residues. Trimming pared 1 base from V and 0 bases from J, leaving 10 bases between. Germline V CDR1 and CDR2: DFQATT, SNEGSKA (reference sequence). CDR3 protein: CSARGQRSSYEQYF. The CDR3 bases are TGCAGTGCTAGAGGGCAGCGGAGCTCCTACGAGCAGTACTTC.

This clonotype was seen only a few times. The chain is built from TRBV29-1 and TRBJ1-2, with D unclear. The V and J ends lost 5 bases and 4 bases respectively, with 8 bases between them. Germline loops: CDR1 SQVTM, CDR2 ANQGSEA. CDR3 size: 11 residues. The CDR3, as DNA: TGCAGCGTTAAACAGCTCTATGGCTACACCTTC. As protein: CSVKQLYGYTF.

The CDR3 loop reads CASAGQPDTQYF. For the CDR3, the DNA is TGTGCCAGCGCAGGACAGCCAGATACGCAGTATTTT. The chain uses TRBV27 and TRBJ2-3, with D perhaps matching TRBD1 (6 bases). The CDR3 has 12 residues. V lost 8 bases and J 4 bases, leaving 10 bases between the germline ends. Looked up from germline, CDR1 is MNHEY and CDR2 is SMNVEV (reference sequence).

The chain uses TRBV7-9 and TRBJ2-3, with TRBD1 as a possible D gene (6 bases). This CDR3 has 14 residues. The germline V gene encodes CDR1 SEHNR and CDR2 FQNEAQ (reference sequence). V was trimmed by 5 bases and J by 10 bases, leaving 19 bases between them. Here the CDR3 reads CASSLQGFRVAQYF. The CDR3 DNA sequence: TGTGCCAGCAGCCTACAGGGTTTCCGGGTTGCGCAGTATTTT.

V usage is TRBV6-2 or TRBV6-3 and J usage is TRBJ1-1; possibly TRBD1 for D (5 bases). The ends were cut back, 0 bases at V and 1 base at J, with 30 bases in the middle. This CDR3 has 22 amino acids. In germline, CDR1 is MNHEY, CDR2 SVGEGT. The CDR3 is CASSYSLTVEQTVHLTNTEAFF. DNA for the CDR3: TGTGCCAGCAGTTACTCACTCACGGTTGAGCAGACAGTCCACCTTACGAACACTGAAGCTTTCTTT.

The chain employs TRBV2 and TRBJ2-1; possibly TRBD1 for D (6 bases). The CDR3 length is 14 residues. Per germline, CDR1 SNHLY and CDR2 FYNNEI. With 7 bases removed from V and 5 bases from J, the gap between germline ends came to 15 bases. CDR3 loop: CASNPTGQDNEQFF. In nucleotides, the CDR3 is TGTGCCAGCAATCCCACAGGGCAGGACAATGAGCAGTTCTTC. The variable domain in full, completed from reference TRBV2 and TRBJ2-1, reads EPEVTQTPSHQVTQMGQEVILRCVPISNHLYFYWYRQILGQKVEFLVSFYNNEISEKSEIFDDQFSVERPDGSNFTLKIRSTKLEDSAMYFCASNPTGQDNEQFFGPGTRLTVL.

This sequence joins TRBV27 and TRBJ2-3; a possible D gene is TRBD2 (5 bases). Germline CDR1 is MNHEY and CDR2 is SMNVEV (reference sequence). There are 15 residues in the CDR3. V shed 7 bases and J shed 2 bases, with 16 bases lying between them. CDR3 protein: CASTLGGRNTDTQYF. The CDR3 region has the DNA TGTGCCAGCACCCTAGGAGGTCGAAACACAGATACGCAGTATTTT.

A few counts support this clonotype. The rearrangement links TRBV7-2 to TRBJ1-1; 7 nucleotides agree with TRBD1. Per the germline V gene, CDR1 is SGHTA and CDR2 is FQGNSA. J was trimmed by 8 bases and V by 5 bases; bases with no gene match: 8. The CDR3 consists of 13 residues. The CDR3 region is CASSRNPTGEAFF. CDR3 coding DNA: TGTGCCAGCAGCCGAAACCCGACAGGGGAAGCTTTCTTT.

The rearrangement joins TRBV3-1 to TRBJ1-2; TRBD1 matches 9 bases. J gave up 4 bases and V 1 base, and 4 bases lay outside the gene matches. The CDR3 sequence is 15 residues long. The V gene's germline CDR1 is LGHDT and CDR2 YNNKEL (reference sequence). Here the CDR3 reads CASSQGTGQGYGYTF. In DNA, the CDR3 is TGTGCCAGCAGCCAAGGAACGGGACAGGGCTATGGCTACACCTTC.

The J gene is TRBJ1-2, the V gene TRBV5-1; no firm D call. Germline lookup yields CDR1 SGHRS and CDR2 YFSETQ. Trimming pared 0 bases from V and 12 bases from J, leaving 12 bases between. CDR3 size: 12 residues. CDR3 DNA: TGCGCCAGCAGCTTGGGAGACATCAAACACACCTTC. The encoded protein is CASSLGDIKHTF.

This clonotype came up a few times. The CDR3 loop is CASSHGTSGKNEQFF. The CDR3 DNA follows: TGCGCCAGCAGCCATGGGACTAGCGGGAAGAATGAGCAGTTCTTC. The chain is built from TRBV4-1 and TRBJ2-1, with 13 positions matching TRBD2. Germline-derived CDR1 and CDR2 are MGHRA and YSYEKL. The CDR3 runs 15 residues. With 3 bases clipped from V and 7 bases from J, the junction kept 3 bases outside the gene matches.

A few counts support this clonotype. The rearrangement uses TRBV4-1 and TRBJ2-3, with TRBD1 as a possible D gene (5 bases). The germline CDR1 and CDR2 sequences are MGHRA and YSYEKL. V dropped 0 bases and J dropped 3 bases, with 16 bases sitting between them. The CDR3 sequence is 17 residues long. The CDR3 loop reads CASSQEGAGSMTDTQYF. CDR3 coding DNA: TGCGCCAGCAGCCAAGAGGGTGCAGGGTCAATGACAGATACGCAGTATTTT.

This chain uses TRBV29-1 with TRBJ2-4, with unresolved D. The assigned J gene may be wrong: the sequence end matches TRBJ2-5 better. The CDR3 covers 12 residues. Germline V gene sequence: CDR1 SQVTM, CDR2 ANQGSEA. CDR3 amino acids: CSFSRTQETQYF. CDR3 bases: TGCAGCTTTTCACGTACCCAAGAGACCCAGTACTTC.

The chain joins TRBV5-1 to TRBJ2-5; possible D gene TRBD1, 6 bases. Germline V gene lookup returns CDR1 SGHRS and CDR2 YFSETQ. Deletions cut 4 bases from V and 0 bases from J, with 10 bases between. The CDR3 extends over 14 amino acids. The CDR3 region is CASSVDRYQETQYF. CDR3 nucleotides: TGCGCCAGCAGCGTGGACAGATACCAAGAGACCCAGTACTTC.